The 2 T cell receptor beta chains given below trace back to one sample, sequenced in a study of CD8 T cells in ankylosing spondylitis. TCRdb called the 5' RACE reads again in MiXCR, with one record for every CDR3 protein. The sample consists of roughly 180,000 distinct CDR3 sequences, 9.8% of them appearing once. Sequences were obtained from blood, either unsorted or a sorted T cell fraction (not recorded which). The receptors shown here come from a female donor with ankylosing spondylitis or in good health (not recorded which).

The chain uses TRBV9 and TRBJ2-7; tentative D call: TRBD2 (6 bases). The CDR3 sequence is 14 residues long. Germline lookup yields CDR1 SGDLS and CDR2 YYNGEE. Trimming removed 3 bases at V and 3 bases at J, with 13 bases between. The CDR3 spells CASSGGVPDYEQYF. The CDR3 region has the DNA TGTGCCAGCAGCGGGGGGGTCCCTGACTACGAGCAGTACTTC.

This clonotype was counted many times. V is TRBV4-3 and J is TRBJ2-1; no clear D gene. The CDR3 spans 14 residues. The V end lost 0 bases, the J end lost 7 bases, and 10 bases lay between the germline ends. Germline CDR1 and CDR2: LGHNA and YSLEER. This chain's CDR3 is CASSQDRGDNEQFF. The CDR3 DNA sequence: TGCGCCAGCAGCCAAGATCGAGGAGATAATGAGCAGTTCTTC.